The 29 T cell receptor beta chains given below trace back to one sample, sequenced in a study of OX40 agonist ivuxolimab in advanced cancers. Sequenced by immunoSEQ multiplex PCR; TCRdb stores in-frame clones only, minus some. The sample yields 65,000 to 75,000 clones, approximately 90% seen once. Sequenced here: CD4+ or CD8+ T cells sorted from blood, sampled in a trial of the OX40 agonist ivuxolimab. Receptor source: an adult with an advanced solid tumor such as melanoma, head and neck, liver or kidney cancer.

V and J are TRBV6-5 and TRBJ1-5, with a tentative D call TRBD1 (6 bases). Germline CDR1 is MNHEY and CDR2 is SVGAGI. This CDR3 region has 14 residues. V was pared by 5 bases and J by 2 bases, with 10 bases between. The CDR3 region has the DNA TGTGCCAGCAGTCCGGACAGTCGCAATCAGCCCCAGCATTTT. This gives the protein CASSPDSRNQPQHF.

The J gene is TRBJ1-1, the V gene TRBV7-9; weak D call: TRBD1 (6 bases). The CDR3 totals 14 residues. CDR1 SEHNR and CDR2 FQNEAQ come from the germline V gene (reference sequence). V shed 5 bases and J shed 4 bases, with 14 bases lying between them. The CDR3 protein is CASSPQGKGTEAFF. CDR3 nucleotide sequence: TGTGCCAGCAGCCCTCAGGGGAAGGGCACTGAAGCTTTCTTT.

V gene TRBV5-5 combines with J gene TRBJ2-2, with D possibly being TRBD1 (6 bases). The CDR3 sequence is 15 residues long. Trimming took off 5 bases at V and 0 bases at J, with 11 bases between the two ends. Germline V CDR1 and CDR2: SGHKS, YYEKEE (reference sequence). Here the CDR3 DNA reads TGTGCCAGCAGGGAGGACAGTGCGAACACCGGGGAGCTGTTTTTT. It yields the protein CASREDSANTGELFF.

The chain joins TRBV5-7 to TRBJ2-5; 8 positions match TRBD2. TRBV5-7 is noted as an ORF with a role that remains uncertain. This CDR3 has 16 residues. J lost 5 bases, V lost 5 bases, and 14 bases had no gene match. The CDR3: CASRSPREGREETQYF. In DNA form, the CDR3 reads TGTGCCAGCAGATCCCCCCGGGAGGGCCGAGAGGAGACCCAGTACTTC.

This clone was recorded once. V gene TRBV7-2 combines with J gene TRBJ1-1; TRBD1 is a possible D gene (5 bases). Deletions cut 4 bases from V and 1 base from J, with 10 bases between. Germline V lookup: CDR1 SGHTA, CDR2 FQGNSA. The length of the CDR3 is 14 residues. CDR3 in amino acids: CASSSQGWNTEAFF. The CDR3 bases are TGTGCCAGCAGCTCTCAGGGATGGAACACTGAAGCTTTCTTT.

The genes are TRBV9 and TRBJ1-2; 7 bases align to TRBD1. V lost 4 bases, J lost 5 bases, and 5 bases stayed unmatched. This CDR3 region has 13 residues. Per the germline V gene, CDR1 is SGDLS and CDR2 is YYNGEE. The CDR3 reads CASSSGDSYGYTF. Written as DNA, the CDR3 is TGTGCCAGCAGCTCGGGGGACAGTTATGGCTACACCTTC.

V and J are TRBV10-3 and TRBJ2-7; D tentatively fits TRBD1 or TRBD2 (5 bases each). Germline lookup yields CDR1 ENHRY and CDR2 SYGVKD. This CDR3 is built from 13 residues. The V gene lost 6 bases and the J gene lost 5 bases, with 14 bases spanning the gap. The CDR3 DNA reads TGTGCCATCAGAGGGACCGAAGTGGACGAGCAGTACTTC. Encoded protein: CAIRGTEVDEQYF.

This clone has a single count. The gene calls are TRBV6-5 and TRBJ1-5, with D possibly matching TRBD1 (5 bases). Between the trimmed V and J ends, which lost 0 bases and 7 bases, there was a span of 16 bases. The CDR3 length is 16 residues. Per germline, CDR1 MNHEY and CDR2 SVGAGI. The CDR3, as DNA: TGTGCCAGCAGTTACTCGAGCAACCCGCGGGGCCAGCCCCAGCATTTT. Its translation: CASSYSSNPRGQPQHF.

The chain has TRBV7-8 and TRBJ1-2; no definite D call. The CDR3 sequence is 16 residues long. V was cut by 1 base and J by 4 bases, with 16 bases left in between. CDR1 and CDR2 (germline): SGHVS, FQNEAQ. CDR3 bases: TGTGCCAGCAGCTTAGAGAGACGAGACCTTGGCTATGGCTACACCTTC. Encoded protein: CASSLERRDLGYGYTF. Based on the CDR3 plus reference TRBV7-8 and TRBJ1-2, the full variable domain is GAGVSQSPRYKVAKRGQDVALRCDPISGHVSLFWYQQALGQGPEFLTYFQNEAQLDKSGLPSDRFFAERPEGSVSTLKIQRTQQEDSAVYLCASSLERRDLGYGYTFGSGTRLTVV.

The CDR3 sequence: CASSPGGTETQYF. The CDR3 DNA is TGTGCCAGCTCACCCGGCGGGACGGAGACCCAGTACTTC. The V call is TRBV18, the J call TRBJ2-5, with D perhaps matching TRBD2 (6 bases). The CDR3 is 13 residues long. V lost 3 bases to trimming and J lost 5 bases, with 10 bases between them. In germline, CDR1 is KGHSH, CDR2 LQKENI. Variable domain in full (rest from reference TRBV18 and TRBJ2-5): NAGVMQNPRHLVRRRGQEARLRCSPMKGHSHVYWYRQLPEEGLKFMVYLQKENIIDESGMPKERFSAEFPKEGPSILRIQQVVRGDSAAYFCASSPGGTETQYFGPGTRLLVL.

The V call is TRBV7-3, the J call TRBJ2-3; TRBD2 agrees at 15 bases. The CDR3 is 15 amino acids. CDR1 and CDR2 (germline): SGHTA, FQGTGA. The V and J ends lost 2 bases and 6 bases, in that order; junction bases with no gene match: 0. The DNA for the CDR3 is TGTGCCAGCAGCTTAGGACTAGCGGGAGGGGATACGCAGTATTTT. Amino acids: CASSLGLAGGDTQYF.

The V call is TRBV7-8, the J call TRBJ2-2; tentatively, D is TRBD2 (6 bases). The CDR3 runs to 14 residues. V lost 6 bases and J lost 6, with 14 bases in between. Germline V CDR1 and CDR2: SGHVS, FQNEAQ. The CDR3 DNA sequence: TGTGCCAGCAGATCCGCGGGGTTTTCCGGGGAGCTGTTTTTT. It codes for CASRSAGFSGELFF.

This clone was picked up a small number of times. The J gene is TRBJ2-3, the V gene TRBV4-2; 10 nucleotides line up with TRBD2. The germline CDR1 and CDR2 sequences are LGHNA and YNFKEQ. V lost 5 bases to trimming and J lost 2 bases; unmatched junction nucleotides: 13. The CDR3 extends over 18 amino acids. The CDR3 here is CASSSRLAGGINTDTQYF. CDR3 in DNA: TGTGCCAGCAGCTCGCGATTAGCGGGAGGAATCAACACAGATACGCAGTATTTT.

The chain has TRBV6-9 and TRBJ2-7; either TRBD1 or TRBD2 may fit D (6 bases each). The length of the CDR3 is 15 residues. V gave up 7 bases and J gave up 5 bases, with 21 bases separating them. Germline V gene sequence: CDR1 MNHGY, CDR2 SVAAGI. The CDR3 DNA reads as TGTGCCAGCACAACAGGGCGCGGAGGGCCCCACGAGCAGTACTTC. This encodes CASTTGRGGPHEQYF.

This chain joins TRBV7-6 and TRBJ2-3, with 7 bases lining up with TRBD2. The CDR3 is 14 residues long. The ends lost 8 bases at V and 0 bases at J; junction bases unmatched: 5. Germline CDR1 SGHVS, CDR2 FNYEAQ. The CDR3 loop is CASRSGSSTDTQYF. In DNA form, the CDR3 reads TGTGCCAGCCGTAGCGGGTCAAGCACAGATACGCAGTATTTT.

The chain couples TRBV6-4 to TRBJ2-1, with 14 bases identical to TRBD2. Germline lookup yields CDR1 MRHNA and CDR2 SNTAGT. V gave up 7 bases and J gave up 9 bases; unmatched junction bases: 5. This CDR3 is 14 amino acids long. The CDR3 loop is CASKGTSGSFEQFF. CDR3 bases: TGTGCCAGCAAAGGGACTAGCGGGAGCTTTGAGCAGTTCTTC.

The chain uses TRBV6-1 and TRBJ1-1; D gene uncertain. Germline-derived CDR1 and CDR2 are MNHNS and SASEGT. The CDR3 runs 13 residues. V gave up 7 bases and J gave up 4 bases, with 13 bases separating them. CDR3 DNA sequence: TGTGCCAGCAATTCAGGTTACGGCACTGAAGCTTTCTTT. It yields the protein CASNSGYGTEAFF.

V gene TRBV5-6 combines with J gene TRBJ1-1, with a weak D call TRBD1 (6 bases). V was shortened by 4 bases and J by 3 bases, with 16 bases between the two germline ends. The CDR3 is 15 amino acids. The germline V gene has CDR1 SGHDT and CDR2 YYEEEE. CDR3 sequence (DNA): TGTGCCAGCAGCGGGGCGACGGGGGGCCACACTGAAGCTTTCTTT. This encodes CASSGATGGHTEAFF.

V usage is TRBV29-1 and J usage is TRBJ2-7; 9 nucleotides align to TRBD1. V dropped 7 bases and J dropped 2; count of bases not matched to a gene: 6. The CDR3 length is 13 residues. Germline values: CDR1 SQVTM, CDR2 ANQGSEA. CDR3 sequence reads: CSARTGAPYEQYF. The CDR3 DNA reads TGCAGCGCCCGGACAGGGGCCCCCTACGAGCAGTACTTC.

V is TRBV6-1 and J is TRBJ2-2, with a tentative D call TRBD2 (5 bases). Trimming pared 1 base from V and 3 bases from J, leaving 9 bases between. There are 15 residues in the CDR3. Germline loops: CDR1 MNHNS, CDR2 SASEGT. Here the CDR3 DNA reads TGTGCCAGCAGTGAAGGCGGACTTCACACCGGGGAGCTGTTTTTT. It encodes CASSEGGLHTGELFF.

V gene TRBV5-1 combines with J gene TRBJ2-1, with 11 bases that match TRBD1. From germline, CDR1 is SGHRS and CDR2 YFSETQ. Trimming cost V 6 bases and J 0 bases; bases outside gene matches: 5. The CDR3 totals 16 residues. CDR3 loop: CASTLGTGGSYNEQFF. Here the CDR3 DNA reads TGCGCCAGCACCCTTGGGACAGGGGGCTCCTACAATGAGCAGTTCTTC. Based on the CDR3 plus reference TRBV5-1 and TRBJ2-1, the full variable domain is KAGVTQTPRYLIKTRGQQVTLSCSPISGHRSVSWYQQTPGQGLQFLFEYFSETQRNKGNFPGRFSGRQFSNSRSEMNVSTLELGDSALYLCASTLGTGGSYNEQFFGPGTRLTVL.

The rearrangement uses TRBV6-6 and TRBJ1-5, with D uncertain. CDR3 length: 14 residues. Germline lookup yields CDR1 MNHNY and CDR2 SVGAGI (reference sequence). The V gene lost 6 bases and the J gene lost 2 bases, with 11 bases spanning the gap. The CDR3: CASSVLEGNQPQHF. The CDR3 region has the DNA TGTGCCAGCAGCGTATTGGAGGGCAATCAGCCCCAGCATTTT.

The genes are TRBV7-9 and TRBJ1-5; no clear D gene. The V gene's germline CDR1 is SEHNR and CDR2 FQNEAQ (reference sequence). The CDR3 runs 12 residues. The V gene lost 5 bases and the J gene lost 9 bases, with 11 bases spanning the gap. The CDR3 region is CASSLSGAPQHF. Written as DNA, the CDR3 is TGTGCCAGCAGCCTAAGTGGTGCGCCCCAGCATTTT.

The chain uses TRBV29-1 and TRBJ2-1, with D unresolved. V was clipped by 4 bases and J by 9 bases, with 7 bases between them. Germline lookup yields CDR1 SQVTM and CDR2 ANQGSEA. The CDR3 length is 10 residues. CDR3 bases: TGCAGCGTTGGTAGTAGTGAGCAGTTCTTC. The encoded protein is CSVGSSEQFF.

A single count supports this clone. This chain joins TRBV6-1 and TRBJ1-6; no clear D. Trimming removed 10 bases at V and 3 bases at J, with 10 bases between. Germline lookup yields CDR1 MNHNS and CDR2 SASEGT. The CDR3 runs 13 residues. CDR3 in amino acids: CAIRRNYNSPLHF. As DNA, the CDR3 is TGTGCCATAAGACGGAACTATAATTCACCCCTCCACTTT.

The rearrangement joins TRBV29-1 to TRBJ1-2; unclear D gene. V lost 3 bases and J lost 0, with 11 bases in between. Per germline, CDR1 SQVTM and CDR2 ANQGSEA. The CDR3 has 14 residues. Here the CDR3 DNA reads TGCAGCGTTGACGATATGGGTACTAACTATGGCTACACCTTC. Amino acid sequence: CSVDDMGTNYGYTF.

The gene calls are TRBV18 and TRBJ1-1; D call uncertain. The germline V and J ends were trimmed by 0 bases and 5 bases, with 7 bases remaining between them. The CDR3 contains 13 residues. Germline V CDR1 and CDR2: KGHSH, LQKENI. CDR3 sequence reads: CASSPPGGTEAFF. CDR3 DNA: TGTGCCAGCTCACCACCGGGAGGAACTGAAGCTTTCTTT.

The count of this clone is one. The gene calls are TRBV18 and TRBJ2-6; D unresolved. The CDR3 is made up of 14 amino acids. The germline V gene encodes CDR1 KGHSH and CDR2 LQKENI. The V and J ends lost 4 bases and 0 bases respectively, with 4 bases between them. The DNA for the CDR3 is TGTGCCAGCTCACGGGACTCTGGGGCCAACGTCCTGACTTTC. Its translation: CASSRDSGANVLTF.

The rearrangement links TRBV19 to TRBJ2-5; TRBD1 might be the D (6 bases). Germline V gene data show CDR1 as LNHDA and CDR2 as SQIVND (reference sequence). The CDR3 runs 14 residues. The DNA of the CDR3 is TGTGCGACCAGTATCTCAGGGGCTGAAGAGACCCAGTACTTC. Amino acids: CATSISGAEETQYF.